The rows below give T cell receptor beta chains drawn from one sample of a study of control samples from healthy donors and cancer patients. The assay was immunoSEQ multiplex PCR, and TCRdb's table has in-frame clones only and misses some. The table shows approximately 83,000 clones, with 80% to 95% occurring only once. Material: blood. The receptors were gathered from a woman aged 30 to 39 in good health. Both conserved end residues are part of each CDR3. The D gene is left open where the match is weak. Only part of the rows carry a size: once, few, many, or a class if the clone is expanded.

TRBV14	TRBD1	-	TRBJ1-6	CASSQLGQGTSPLHF	TGTGCCAGCAGCCAACTAGGACAGGGAACTTCACCCCTCCACTTT
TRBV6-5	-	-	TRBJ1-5	CASGLQPQHF	TGTGCCAGCGGTCTTCAGCCCCAGCATTTT
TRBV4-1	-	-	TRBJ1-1	CASSRVNTEAFF	TGCGCCAGCAGCCGCGTGAACACTGAAGCTTTCTTT
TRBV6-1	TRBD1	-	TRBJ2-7	CASSEQDRDLSYEQYF	TGTGCCAGCAGTGAACAGGACAGGGACCTCTCCTACGAGCAGTACTTC
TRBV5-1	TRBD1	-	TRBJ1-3	CASSRSTGAGENTIYF	TGCGCCAGCAGCCGATCGACAGGGGCTGGGGAAAACACCATATATTTT
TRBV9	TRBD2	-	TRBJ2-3	CASSVVGRAPDTQYF	TGTGCCAGCAGCGTAGTCGGGAGGGCCCCAGATACGCAGTATTTT
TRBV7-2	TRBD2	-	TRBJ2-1	CASSLGLAGFSYNEQFF	TGTGCCAGCAGCTTAGGACTAGCGGGATTCTCCTACAATGAGCAGTTCTTC
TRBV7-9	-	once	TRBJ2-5	CASSHTEGLKETQYF	TGTGCCAGCAGCCACACGGAGGGGCTAAAAGAGACCCAGTACTTC
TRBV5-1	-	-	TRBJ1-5	CASSLAGNQPQHF	TGCGCCAGCAGCTTGGCCGGCAATCAGCCCCAGCATTTT
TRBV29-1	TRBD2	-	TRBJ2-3	CSVQIAGGSTDTQYF	TGCAGCGTTCAAATAGCGGGAGGGTCCACAGATACGCAGTATTTT
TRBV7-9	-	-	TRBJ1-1	CASSPTGEAFF	TGTGCCAGCAGCCCGACGGGTGAAGCTTTCTTT
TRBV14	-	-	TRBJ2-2	CASSSRFSSYTGELFF	TGTGCCAGCAGCTCCAGGTTTAGTAGTTACACCGGGGAGCTGTTTTTT
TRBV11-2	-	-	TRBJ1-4	CASSLGWGTANEKLFF	TGTGCCAGCAGCTTAGGGTGGGGGACGGCGAATGAAAAACTGTTTTTT
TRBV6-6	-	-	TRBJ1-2	CASSTIIGGYTF	TGTGCCAGCAGTACGATCATCGGTGGCTACACCTTC
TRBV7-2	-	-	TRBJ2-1	CASSPRTAYNEQFF	TGTGCCAGCAGCCCCCGGACAGCCTACAATGAGCAGTTCTTC
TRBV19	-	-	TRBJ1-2	CASSIDQKSYGYTF	TGTGCCAGTAGTATAGACCAGAAATCCTATGGCTACACCTTC
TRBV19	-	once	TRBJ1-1	CASNPWDNTEAFF	TGTGCCAGTAATCCCTGGGACAACACTGAAGCTTTCTTT
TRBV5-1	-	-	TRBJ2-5	CASTTGGSEETQYF	TGCGCCAGCACCACCGGTGGTAGCGAAGAGACCCAGTACTTC
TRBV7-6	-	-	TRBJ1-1	CASSRIGNTEAFF	TGTGCCAGCAGCCGAATAGGTAACACTGAAGCTTTCTTT
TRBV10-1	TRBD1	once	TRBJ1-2	CASISRGPDGYTF	TGCGCCAGCATATCCAGGGGGCCCGATGGCTACACCTTC
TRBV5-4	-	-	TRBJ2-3	CASRTGGQSTDTQYF	TGTGCCAGCAGAACGGGGGGACAGAGCACAGATACGCAGTATTTT
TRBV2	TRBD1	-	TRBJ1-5	CASKYWTGNSNQPQHF	TGTGCCAGCAAGTATTGGACAGGGAATAGCAATCAGCCCCAGCATTTT
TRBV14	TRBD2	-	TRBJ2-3	CASRAAGTSGSADTQYF	TGTGCCAGCAGAGCAGCCGGGACTAGCGGGAGTGCAGATACGCAGTATTTT
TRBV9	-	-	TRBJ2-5	CASSVNMKTQYF	TGTGCCAGCAGCGTAAATATGAAGACCCAGTACTTC
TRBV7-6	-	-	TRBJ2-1	CASSLISWNEQFF	TGTGCCAGCAGCTTGATTAGCTGGAATGAGCAGTTCTTC
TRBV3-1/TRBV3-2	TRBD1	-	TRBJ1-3	CASSLRDRGSGNTIYF	TGTGCCAGCAGCCTCCGGGACAGGGGCTCTGGAAACACCATATATTTT
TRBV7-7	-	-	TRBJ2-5	CASSLSPSTETQYF	TGTGCTAGCAGCTTATCTCCTTCAACGGAGACCCAGTACTTC
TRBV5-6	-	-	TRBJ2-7	CASSLSHRDEIFHEQYF	TGTGCCAGCAGCTTATCGCACCGGGACGAGATATTCCACGAGCAGTACTTC
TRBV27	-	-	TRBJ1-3	CASHSLSGNTIYF	TGTGCCAGTCACTCCCTCTCTGGAAACACCATATATTTT
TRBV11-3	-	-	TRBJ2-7	CASSSSSRDSAYEQYF	TGTGCCAGCAGCTCATCGTCCCGGGACTCAGCCTACGAGCAGTACTTC
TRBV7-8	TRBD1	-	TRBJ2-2	CASSYKRDLRDRTGELFF	TGTGCCAGCAGCTATAAAAGGGATCTCCGGGACAGAACCGGGGAGCTGTTTTTT
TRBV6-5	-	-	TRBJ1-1	CASRGYSEAFF	TGTGCCAGCAGGGGATACTCGGAAGCTTTCTTT
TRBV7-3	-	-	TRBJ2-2	CASSPRQEITGELFF	TGTGCCAGCAGCCCTCGACAGGAGATCACCGGGGAGCTGTTTTTT
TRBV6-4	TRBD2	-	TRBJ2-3	CASSASSGGTDTQYF	TGTGCCAGCAGTGCATCGAGCGGGGGCACAGATACGCAGTATTTT
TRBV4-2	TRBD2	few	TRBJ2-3	CASSQLAGATDTQYF	TGTGCCAGCAGCCAACTAGCGGGAGCCACAGATACGCAGTATTTT
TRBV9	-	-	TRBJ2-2	CASSAVRGELFF	TGTGCCAGCAGCGCTGTACGCGGGGAGCTGTTTTTT
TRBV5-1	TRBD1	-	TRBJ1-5	CASSETGARQPQHF	TGCGCCAGCAGCGAAACAGGGGCCAGACAGCCCCAGCATTTT
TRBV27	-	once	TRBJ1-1	CASSYRTNTEAFF	TGTGCCAGCAGTTACAGGACGAACACTGAAGCTTTCTTT
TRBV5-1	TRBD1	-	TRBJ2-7	CASSIRGRDEQYF	TGCGCCAGCAGCATTAGGGGGCGCGACGAGCAGTACTTC
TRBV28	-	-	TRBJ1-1	CASSLARSTEAFF	TGTGCCAGCAGTTTGGCCAGGAGCACTGAAGCTTTCTTT
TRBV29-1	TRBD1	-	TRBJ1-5	CSVGTGGNQPQHF	TGCAGCGTTGGGACAGGGGGTAATCAGCCCCAGCATTTT
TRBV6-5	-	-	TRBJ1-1	CASRVAPMNTEAFF	TGTGCCAGCCGGGTGGCGCCCATGAACACTGAAGCTTTCTTT
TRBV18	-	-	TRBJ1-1	CASSPNRERVNTEAFF	TGTGCCAGCTCACCAAACAGGGAGAGAGTTAACACTGAAGCTTTCTTT
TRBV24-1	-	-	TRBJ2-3	CATSDFAGTQYF	TGTGCCACCAGTGATTTCGCAGGTACGCAGTATTTT
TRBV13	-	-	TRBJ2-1	CASSQQGWHNEQFF	TGTGCCAGCAGCCAACAGGGATGGCACAATGAGCAGTTCTTC
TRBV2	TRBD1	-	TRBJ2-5	CASSVDRGMETQYF	TGTGCCAGCAGTGTGGACAGGGGGATGGAGACCCAGTACTTC
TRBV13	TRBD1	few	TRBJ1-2	CASSSNRGGYTF	TGTGCCAGCAGCTCCAACAGGGGTGGCTACACCTTC
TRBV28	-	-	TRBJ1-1	CASRSDTEAFF	TGTGCCAGCAGGTCGGACACTGAAGCTTTCTTT
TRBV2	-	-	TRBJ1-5	CASSGESNQPQHF	TGTGCCAGCAGTGGGGAGAGCAATCAGCCCCAGCATTTT
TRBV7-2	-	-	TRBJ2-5	CASSILQETQYF	TGTGCCAGCAGCATTCTACAAGAGACCCAGTACTTC
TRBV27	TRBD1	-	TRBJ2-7	CASQDRVGSYEQYF	TGTGCCAGCCAGGACAGGGTGGGGTCCTACGAGCAGTACTTC
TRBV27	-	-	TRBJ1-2	CASSLSVDFHYGYTF	TGTGCCAGCAGTTTATCTGTCGATTTCCACTATGGCTACACCTTC
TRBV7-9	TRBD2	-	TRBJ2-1	CASSVTLAGEDEQFF	TGTGCCAGCAGCGTAACACTAGCGGGAGAGGATGAGCAGTTCTTC
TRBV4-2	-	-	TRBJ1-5	CASSHIGVNQPQHF	TGTGCCAGCAGCCATATCGGGGTCAATCAGCCCCAGCATTTT
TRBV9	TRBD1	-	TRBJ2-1	CASSSRQGAYNEQFF	TGTGCCAGCAGCTCCCGACAGGGGGCGTACAATGAGCAGTTCTTC